This T cell receptor beta chain came from a study of CD8 T cells in ankylosing spondylitis. Notes on the study in general: Some motif variants were previously reported in reactive arthritis synovial fluid and blood. Typical of ankylosing spondylitis blood, it appeared, was a TCR beta motif of under 10 highly homologous variants. Disease-linked clones were reportedly significantly enriched in matched ankylosing spondylitis synovial fluid.

Quantitative 5'-RACE with molecular barcodes was used to make the TCR beta libraries. TCRdb fed the 5' RACE reads into MiXCR, producing one record per CDR3 protein. The table records over 200,000 distinct CDR3 sequences, about 10% of them present only once. Trimming pared 3 bases from V and 4 bases from J, leaving 13 bases between. CDR1 and CDR2 from the germline V gene are SGHDT and YYEEEE. CDR3 length: 14 amino acids. This clonotype came up many times. Antigen unknown. The J gene is TRBJ1-1, the V gene TRBV5-6, with D tentatively TRBD1 (5 bases). The sample consisted of blood, either unsorted or a sorted T cell fraction (not recorded which). The source of this sequence is a male donor with ankylosing spondylitis or in good health (not recorded which). This CDR3 reads CASSWGELATEAFF. In DNA form, the CDR3 reads TGTGCCAGCAGCTGGGGGGAATTGGCCACTGAAGCTTTCTTT.